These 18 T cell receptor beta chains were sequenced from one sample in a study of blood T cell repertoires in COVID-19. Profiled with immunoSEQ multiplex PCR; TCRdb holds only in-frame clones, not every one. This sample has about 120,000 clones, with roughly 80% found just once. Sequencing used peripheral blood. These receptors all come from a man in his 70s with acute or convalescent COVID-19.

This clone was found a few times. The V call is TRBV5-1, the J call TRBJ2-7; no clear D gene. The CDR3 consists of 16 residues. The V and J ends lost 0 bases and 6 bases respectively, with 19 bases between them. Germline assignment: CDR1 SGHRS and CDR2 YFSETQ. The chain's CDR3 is CASSLAGRAGTTEQYF. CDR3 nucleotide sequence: TGCGCCAGCAGCTTGGCCGGAAGAGCAGGTACCACCGAGCAGTACTTC.

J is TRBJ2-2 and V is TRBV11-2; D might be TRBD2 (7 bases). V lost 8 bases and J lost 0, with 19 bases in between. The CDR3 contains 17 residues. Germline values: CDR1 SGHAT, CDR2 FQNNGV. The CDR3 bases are TGTGCCAGCTCTGAATGGTGGGGGGGCGCGAACACCGGGGAGCTGTTTTTT. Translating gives CASSEWWGGANTGELFF.

This CDR3 is CASSDLTGYEKLFF. CDR3 nucleotide sequence: TGTGCCAGCAGTGATCTCACAGGGTATGAAAAACTGTTTTTT. The gene calls are TRBV6-1 and TRBJ1-4; TRBD1 is a possible D gene (6 bases). Trimming shortened V by 3 bases and J by 6 bases, and 11 bases separated the two germline ends. The CDR3 totals 14 residues. Germline loops: CDR1 MNHNS, CDR2 SASEGT.

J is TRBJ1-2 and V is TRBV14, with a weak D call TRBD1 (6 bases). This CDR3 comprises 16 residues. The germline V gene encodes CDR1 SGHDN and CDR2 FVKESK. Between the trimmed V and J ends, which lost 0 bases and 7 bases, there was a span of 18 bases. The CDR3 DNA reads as TGTGCCAGCAGCCAAGAAATGGGACGGGCAGGGGCTGGCTACACCTTC. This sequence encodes CASSQEMGRAGAGYTF. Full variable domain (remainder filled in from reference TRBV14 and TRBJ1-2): EAGVTQFPSHSVIEKGQTVTLRCDPISGHDNLYWYRRVMGKEIKFLLHFVKESKQDESGMPNNRFLAERTGGTYSTLKVQPAELEDSGVYFCASSQEMGRAGAGYTFGSGTRLTVV.

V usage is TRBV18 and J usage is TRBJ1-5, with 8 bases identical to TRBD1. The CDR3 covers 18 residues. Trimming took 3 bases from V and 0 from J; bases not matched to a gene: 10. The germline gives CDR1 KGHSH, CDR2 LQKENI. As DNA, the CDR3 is TGTGCCAGCTCACCGCGACAGGGGTTTATCAATAGCAATCAGCCCCAGCATTTT. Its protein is CASSPRQGFINSNQPQHF.

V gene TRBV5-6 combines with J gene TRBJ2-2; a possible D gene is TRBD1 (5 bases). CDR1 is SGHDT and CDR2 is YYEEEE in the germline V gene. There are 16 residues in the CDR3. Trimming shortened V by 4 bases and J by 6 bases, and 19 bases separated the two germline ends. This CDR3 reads CASSRRRLGAAGELFF. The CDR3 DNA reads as TGTGCCAGCAGCCGCAGGCGTCTAGGGGCGGCCGGGGAGCTGTTTTTT.

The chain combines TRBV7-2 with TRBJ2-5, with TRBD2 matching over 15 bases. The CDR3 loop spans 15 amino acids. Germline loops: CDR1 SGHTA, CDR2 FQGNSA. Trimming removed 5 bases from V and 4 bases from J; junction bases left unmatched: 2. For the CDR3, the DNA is TGTGCCAGCAGCCCGGGACTAGCGGGGGGAGAGACCCAGTACTTC. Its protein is CASSPGLAGGETQYF.

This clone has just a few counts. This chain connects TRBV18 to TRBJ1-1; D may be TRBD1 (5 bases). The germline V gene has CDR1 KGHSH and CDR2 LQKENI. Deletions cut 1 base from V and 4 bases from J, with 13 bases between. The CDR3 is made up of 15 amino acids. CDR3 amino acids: CASSPRRGEGTEAFF. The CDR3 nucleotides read TGTGCCAGCTCACCACGGAGGGGAGAGGGCACTGAAGCTTTCTTT.

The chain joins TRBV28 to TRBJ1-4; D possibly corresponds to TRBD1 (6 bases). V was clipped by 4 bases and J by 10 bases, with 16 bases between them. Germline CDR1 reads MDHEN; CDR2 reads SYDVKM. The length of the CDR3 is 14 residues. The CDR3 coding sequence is TGTGCCAGCAGTTCAATGACAGGTTGGGGAAAACTGTTTTTT. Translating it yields CASSSMTGWGKLFF.

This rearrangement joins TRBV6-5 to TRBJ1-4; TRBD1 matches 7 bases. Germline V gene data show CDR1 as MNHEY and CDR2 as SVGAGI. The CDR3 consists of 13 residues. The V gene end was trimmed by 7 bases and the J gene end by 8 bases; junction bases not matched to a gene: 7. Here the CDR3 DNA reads TGTGCCAGCACCGTGGGACAGCCCGAAAAACTGTTTTTT. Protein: CASTVGQPEKLFF.

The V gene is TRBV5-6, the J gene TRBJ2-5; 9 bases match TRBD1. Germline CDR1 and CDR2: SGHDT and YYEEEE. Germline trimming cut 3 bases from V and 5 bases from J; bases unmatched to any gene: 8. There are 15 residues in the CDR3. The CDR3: CASSWAGTGWETQYF. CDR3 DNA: TGTGCCAGCAGCTGGGCGGGGACAGGGTGGGAGACCCAGTACTTC. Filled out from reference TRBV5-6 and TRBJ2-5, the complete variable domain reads DAGVTQSPTHLIKTRGQQVTLRCSPKSGHDTVSWYQQALGQGPQFIFQYYEEEERQRGNFPDRFSGHQFPNYSSELNVNALLLGDSALYLCASSWAGTGWETQYFGPGTRLLVL.

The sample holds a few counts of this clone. This CDR3 reads CASSSGLAGNTIYF. The DNA for the CDR3 is TGTGCCAGCAGCAGCGGATTGGCTGGAAACACCATATATTTT. The rearrangement joins TRBV9 to TRBJ1-3; D is unclear. There are 14 residues in the CDR3. Between the trimmed V and J ends, which lost 4 bases and 2 bases, there was a span of 10 bases. Germline-derived CDR1 and CDR2 are SGDLS and YYNGEE.

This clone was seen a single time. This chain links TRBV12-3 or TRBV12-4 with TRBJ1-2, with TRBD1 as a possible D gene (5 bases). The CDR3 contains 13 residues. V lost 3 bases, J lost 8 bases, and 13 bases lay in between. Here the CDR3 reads CASSLKGFGGYTF. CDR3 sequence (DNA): TGTGCCAGCAGTTTGAAGGGGTTCGGAGGCTACACCTTC.

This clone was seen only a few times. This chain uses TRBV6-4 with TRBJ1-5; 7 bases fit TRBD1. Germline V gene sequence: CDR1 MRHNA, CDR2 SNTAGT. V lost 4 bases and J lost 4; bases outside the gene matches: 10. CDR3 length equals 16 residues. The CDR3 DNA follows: TGTGCCAGCAGTGGGAGGACAGGACCTCGAAATCAGCCCCAGCATTTT. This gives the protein CASSGRTGPRNQPQHF.

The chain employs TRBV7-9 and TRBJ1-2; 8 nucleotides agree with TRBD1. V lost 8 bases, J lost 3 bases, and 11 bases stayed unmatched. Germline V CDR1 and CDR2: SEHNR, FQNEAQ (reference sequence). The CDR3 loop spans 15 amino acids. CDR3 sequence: CASGTDRASYYGYTF. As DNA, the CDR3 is TGTGCCAGCGGGACGGACAGGGCTTCCTACTATGGCTACACCTTC.

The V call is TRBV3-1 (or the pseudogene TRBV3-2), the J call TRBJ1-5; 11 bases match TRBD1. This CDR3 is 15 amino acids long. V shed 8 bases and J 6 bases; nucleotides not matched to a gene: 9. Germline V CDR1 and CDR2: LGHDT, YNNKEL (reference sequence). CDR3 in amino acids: CASGYGQGALQPQHF. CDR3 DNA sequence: TGTGCCAGCGGCTATGGACAGGGGGCACTTCAGCCCCAGCATTTT.

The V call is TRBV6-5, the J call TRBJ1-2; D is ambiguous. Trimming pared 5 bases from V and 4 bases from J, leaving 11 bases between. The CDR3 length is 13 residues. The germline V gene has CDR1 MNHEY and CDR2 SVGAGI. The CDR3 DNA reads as TGTGCCAGCAGTCCCGGGGATTCCTATGGCTACACCTTC. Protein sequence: CASSPGDSYGYTF.

CDR3 residues: CASSPWTGNYGYTF. The CDR3 DNA is TGTGCCAGCAGCCCCTGGACAGGGAACTATGGCTACACCTTC. The rearrangement uses TRBV13 and TRBJ1-2, with 8 bases identical to TRBD1. CDR1 PRHDT and CDR2 FYEKMQ come from the germline V gene (reference sequence). With 5 bases clipped from V and 2 bases from J, the junction kept 4 bases outside the gene matches. The CDR3 spans 14 residues.